This TCR beta chain was observed in a study of T cells in Graves' hyperthyroidism and ophthalmopathy. Study-level information: Peripheral blood was taken when the disease was first diagnosed, before any treatment began.

CDR1 and CDR2 from the germline V gene are MRHNA and SNTAGT. The CDR3 length is 14 residues. Enrolled ophthalmopathy patients presented with a Clinical Activity Score of at least 3, a NOSPECS grade of at least 4, and disease duration under 3 months. RNA transcripts yielded amplified TCR beta CDR3 regions. The HTBI primer set was used in a first-round RT-PCR of the TCR CDR3. TCRdb fed the multiplex PCR reads into MiXCR, producing one record per CDR3 protein. This sample carries fewer than 450,000 distinct CDR3 sequences, about 14% of them seen once, and the ten largest clones take 25% to 30%. With regard to this clonotype: At one end the junction does not follow the germline gene, possibly because of a read error.

The sequence came from a man aged 45-65 years with Graves' ophthalmopathy. Sequenced input: blood. V and J are TRBV6-4 and TRBJ2-1; perhaps TRBD1 as D (6 bases). This chain's CDR3 is CASSGQGRYNEQSF. In nucleotides, the CDR3 is TGTGCCAGCAGTGGCCAGGGGCGATACAATGAGCAGTCCTTC.